Listed below are T cell receptor beta chains from one sample, sequenced in a study of blood T cells in healthy people across ages. In TCRdb, the 5' RACE reads were re-called with MiXCR into one record per CDR3 protein. The data show roughly 650,000 distinct CDR3 sequences, less than 40% seen once. The sample taken for sequencing was blood. The receptor source for this set is a woman of 80 years or more in good health. Both conserved end residues are part of each CDR3. A D gene is named only where the DNA matches it firmly. The size field is filled for only some rows; it gives once, few, many or a size class.

J gene	D gene	clone size	V gene	CDR3 protein	CDR3 DNA
TRBJ1-1	.	many	TRBV19	CASMGQGAWVEAFF	TGTGCCAGTATGGGGCAGGGAGCGTGGGTCGAAGCTTTCTTT
TRBJ1-1	.	many	TRBV12-3/TRBV12-4	CASALGRGRNTEAFF	TGTGCCAGCGCCCTCGGTAGGGGACGGAACACTGAAGCTTTCTTT
TRBJ2-7	.	.	TRBV4-2	CASSQDQGSYEQYF	TGTGCCAGCAGCCAAGATCAGGGATCCTACGAGCAGTACTTC
TRBJ2-1	TRBD2	.	TRBV7-9	CAGSLEASGVGERFF	TGTGCCGGCAGCTTAGAGGCTAGCGGGGTCGGGGAGCGGTTCTTC
TRBJ2-3	.	many	TRBV5-6	CASSFQHTQYF	TGTGCCAGCAGCTTTCAGCATACGCAGTATTTT
TRBJ1-1	.	.	TRBV13	CASSYSLVREAFF	TGTGCCAGCAGTTATAGTCTAGTTCGGGAAGCTTTCTTT
TRBJ1-5	.	many	TRBV6-2/TRBV6-3	CASSNAGSQPQHF	TGTGCCAGCAGCAACGCGGGGTCTCAGCCCCAGCATTTT
TRBJ2-5	.	many	TRBV13	CASGLRAETQYF	TGTGCCAGCGGCCTACGGGCAGAGACCCAGTACTTC
TRBJ1-3	.	.	TRBV10-3	CAISESDTIYF	TGTGCCATCAGTGAGTCGGACACCATATATTTT
TRBJ2-5	TRBD1	.	TRBV9	CASSSGQRQETQYF	TGTGCCAGCAGCTCGGGACAGAGGCAAGAGACCCAGTACTTC
TRBJ2-3	TRBD2	many	TRBV4-2	CASSHSSGGTDTQYF	TGTGCCAGCAGCCATTCTAGCGGGGGTACAGATACGCAGTATTTT
TRBJ2-7	.	.	TRBV2	CASGSRRDTGQYF	TGTGCCAGCGGATCTCGCCGGGACACGGGGCAGTACTTC
TRBJ1-1	.	.	TRBV2	CASTQRATNTEAFF	TGTGCCAGTACCCAGCGAGCGACGAACACTGAAGCTTTCTTT
TRBJ2-3	.	many	TRBV20-1	CSARDPKGTDTQYF	TGCAGTGCTAGAGATCCGAAAGGCACAGATACGCAGTATTTT
TRBJ1-4	.	few	TRBV4-2	CASSQAGSNSREKLFF	TGTGCCAGCAGCCAAGCGGGATCAAACAGTCGTGAAAAACTGTTTTTT
TRBJ1-1	TRBD1	few	TRBV30	CAWSVGQGNEAFF	TGTGCCTGGAGCGTTGGACAGGGCAATGAAGCTTTCTTT
TRBJ1-2	.	many	TRBV7-9	CASGNRDGYTF	TGTGCCAGCGGAAACAGGGATGGCTACACCTTC
TRBJ2-6	.	many	TRBV9	CASSVAVNSGANVLTF	TGTGCCAGCAGCGTAGCCGTCAACTCTGGGGCCAACGTCCTGACTTTC
TRBJ1-4	.	few	TRBV20-1	CSARAQQGSEKLFF	TGCAGTGCTAGAGCCCAGCAGGGAAGTGAAAAACTGTTTTTT
TRBJ2-7	.	.	TRBV6-5	CASSPGRTTGEQYF	TGTGCCAGCAGCCCCGGGCGGACTACCGGCGAGCAGTACTTC
TRBJ1-1	TRBD1	many	TRBV5-6	CASNLFRGDRGILNTEAFF	TGTGCCAGCAACTTATTTAGGGGGGACAGGGGCATATTGAACACTGAAGCTTTCTTT
TRBJ2-5	TRBD2	.	TRBV7-2	CASNALSGKGETQYF	TGTGCCAGCAACGCCCTGAGCGGGAAGGGAGAGACCCAGTACTTC
TRBJ2-1	.	many	TRBV10-3	CAISGVSAQYNEQFF	TGTGCCATCAGTGGGGTTAGCGCCCAATACAATGAGCAGTTCTTC
TRBJ1-6	.	many	TRBV20-1	CSASLGPVTYNSPLHF	TGCAGTGCTAGCCTCGGGCCCGTAACCTATAATTCACCCCTCCACTTT
TRBJ1-5	.	many	TRBV12-3/TRBV12-4	CASSFAGGNQPQHF	TGTGCCAGCAGTTTCGCAGGGGGCAATCAGCCCCAGCATTTT
TRBJ1-2	TRBD1	.	TRBV29-1	CSVVVTGGSFSDYGYTF	TGCAGCGTTGTGGTGACAGGGGGCTCGTTCTCCGACTATGGCTACACCTTC
TRBJ2-3	TRBD1	once	TRBV5-1	CASSILGEGGTGTQYF	TGCGCCAGCAGCATACTAGGGGAAGGGGGCACAGGTACGCAGTATTTT
TRBJ2-2	.	many	TRBV20-1	CSAGGREVGELFF	TGCAGTGCTGGGGGGCGAGAGGTCGGGGAGCTGTTTTTT
TRBJ2-2	TRBD2	.	TRBV5-1	CASSKLPGGSNTGELFF	TGCGCCAGCAGCAAACTCCCCGGGGGGTCGAACACCGGGGAGCTGTTTTTT
TRBJ2-5	.	many	TRBV6-2/TRBV6-3	CASRTVAETQYF	TGTGCCAGCAGGACAGTAGCGGAGACCCAGTACTTC
TRBJ2-5	.	many	TRBV7-2	CASSLFVLGSETQYF	TGTGCCAGCAGCTTATTTGTCCTAGGGTCGGAGACCCAGTACTTC
TRBJ2-7	.	many	TRBV20-1	CSAPRRAYEQYF	TGCAGTGCTCCACGCAGAGCCTACGAGCAGTACTTC
TRBJ2-4	TRBD2	many	TRBV25-1	CATGGGRGDIQYF	TGTGCCACCGGGGGGGGGAGAGGGGACATTCAGTACTTC
TRBJ2-7	TRBD1	many	TRBV12-3/TRBV12-4	CASSFRTGIISYEQYF	TGTGCCAGCAGTTTTCGGACAGGGATTATCTCCTACGAGCAGTACTTC
TRBJ1-2	TRBD1	many	TRBV6-2/TRBV6-3	CASSGQGLGYTF	TGTGCCAGCTCGGGACAGGGGCTTGGCTACACCTTC
TRBJ2-1	TRBD1	many	TRBV7-2	CASSRDRGIYNEQFF	TGTGCCAGCAGCCGGGACAGGGGGATCTACAATGAGCAGTTCTTC
TRBJ1-6	TRBD1	many	TRBV27	CASSLSRTGASPLHF	TGTGCCAGCAGTTTATCGCGGACAGGAGCCTCACCCCTCCACTTT
TRBJ2-1	.	few	TRBV28	CASSFRADNYNEQFF	TGTGCCAGCAGTTTCAGGGCAGATAATTACAATGAGCAGTTCTTC
TRBJ1-4	.	.	TRBV19	CASTPRGFGEKLFF	TGTGCCAGTACCCCACGGGGATTTGGTGAAAAACTGTTTTTT
TRBJ2-1	TRBD2	once	TRBV20-1	CSAQRGGGNNEQFF	TGCAGTGCTCAGAGAGGCGGGGGAAACAATGAGCAGTTCTTC
TRBJ2-7	.	many	TRBV5-6	CASNLQSPGYEQYF	TGTGCCAGCAACCTCCAGTCCCCGGGCTACGAGCAGTACTTC
TRBJ1-2	TRBD1	many	TRBV7-9	CASTKRQGLGYTF	TGTGCCAGCACCAAGAGACAGGGGCTGGGCTACACCTTC
TRBJ1-5	.	many	TRBV4-2	CASSQDNLAGNQPQHF	TGTGCCAGCAGCCAAGATAATTTGGCGGGAAATCAGCCCCAGCATTTT
TRBJ1-5	.	many	TRBV7-9	CASSLVNLGLDNQPQHF	TGTGCCAGCAGCTTAGTAAATCTGGGACTCGATAATCAGCCCCAGCATTTT
TRBJ2-7	TRBD2	.	TRBV6-1	CASSPFGGVSYEQYF	TGTGCCAGCAGCCCTTTTGGGGGGGTCTCCTACGAGCAGTACTTC
TRBJ2-5	TRBD1	.	TRBV5-1	CASSYGRDRTSGQYF	TGCGCCAGCAGCTACGGCAGGGACAGGACCTCTGGGCAGTACTTC
TRBJ2-7	.	many	TRBV5-6	CASSFQPHEQYF	TGTGCCAGCAGCTTTCAGCCGCACGAGCAGTACTTC
TRBJ2-3	.	many	TRBV20-1	CSARGGGGTDTQYF	TGCAGTGCTAGAGGTGGCGGTGGCACAGATACGCAGTATTTT
TRBJ1-4	.	.	TRBV5-1	CASSEGATNEKLFF	TGCGCCAGCAGTGAGGGAGCAACTAATGAAAAACTGTTTTTT
TRBJ2-1	TRBD2	few	TRBV20-1	CSADTGTSAYNEQFF	TGCAGTGCCGATACCGGGACTAGCGCCTACAATGAGCAGTTCTTC
TRBJ2-1	.	many	TRBV7-2	CASSLGARGGQDEQFF	TGTGCCAGCAGCTTGGGGGCTAGGGGGGGGCAAGATGAGCAGTTCTTC
TRBJ2-1	.	.	TRBV29-1	CSVESTGAGEQFF	TGCAGCGTTGAATCAACAGGAGCTGGGGAGCAGTTCTTC
TRBJ1-2	.	.	TRBV6-2/TRBV6-3	CASSRASYDYTF	TGTGCCAGCAGTAGAGCGTCGTATGACTACACCTTC
TRBJ2-2	TRBD1	.	TRBV28	CASRYDRGIGELFF	TGTGCCAGCAGATACGACAGGGGAATCGGGGAGCTGTTTTTT